This T cell receptor beta chain was recorded in a study of cytomegalovirus exposure and HLA in healthy donors. The study's findings and limits: For most TCR sequences rarity was the rule, although some public TCRs occurred in many donors.

It was with 60 Vbeta and 13 Jbeta primers that the PCR ran. The repertoire was sequenced with immunoSEQ multiplex PCR; TCRdb's copy has only in-frame clones and lacks some. The sample consists of about 130,000 clones, roughly 68% of them appearing once. This clone was seen a few times. Its antigen remains unidentified. The clonotype originates from a woman aged 45-65 years in good health and CMV-seropositive. Sequenced material: PBMCs.

The DNA for the CDR3 is TGTGCCAGCAGTGTCGGGTTGGAGGACCTGTGTGGCTACACCTTC. It yields the protein CASSVGLEDLCGYTF. The chain is built from TRBV6-1 and TRBJ1-2, with unresolved D. V lost 4 bases and J lost 7, with 19 bases in between. The CDR3 spans 15 residues. Looked up from germline, CDR1 is MNHNS and CDR2 is SASEGT.